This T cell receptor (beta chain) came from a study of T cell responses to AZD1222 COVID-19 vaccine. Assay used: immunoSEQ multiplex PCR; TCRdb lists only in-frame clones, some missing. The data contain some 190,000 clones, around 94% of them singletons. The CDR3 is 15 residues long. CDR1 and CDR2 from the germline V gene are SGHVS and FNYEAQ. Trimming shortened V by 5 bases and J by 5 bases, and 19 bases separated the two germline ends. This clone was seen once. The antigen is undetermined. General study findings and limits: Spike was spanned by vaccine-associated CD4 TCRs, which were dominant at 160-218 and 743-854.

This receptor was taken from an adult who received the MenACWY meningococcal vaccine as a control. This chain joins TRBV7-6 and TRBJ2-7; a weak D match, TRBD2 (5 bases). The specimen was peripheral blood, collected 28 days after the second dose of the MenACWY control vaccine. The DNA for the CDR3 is TGTGCCAGCAGCGACGAGCCCGGGGAAAGAGACGAGCAGTACTTC. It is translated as CASSDEPGERDEQYF.